Shown below are 14 T cell receptor beta chains from a single sample sequenced in a study of cytomegalovirus exposure and HLA in healthy donors. PCR employed 60 Vbeta and 13 Jbeta primers. Sequencing used immunoSEQ multiplex PCR; TCRdb keeps in-frame clones, though not all of them. The sample has approximately 140,000 clones, around 77% seen once. Material for sequencing was PBMCs. These TCRs come from a woman aged 40 to 50 in good health and CMV-seropositive.

The chain uses TRBV7-9 and TRBJ1-6, with a weak D call TRBD1 (5 bases). The CDR3 is made up of 18 amino acids. Germline V gene sequence: CDR1 SEHNR, CDR2 FQNEAQ (reference sequence). V shed 8 bases and J shed 1 base, with 21 bases lying between them. The CDR3 DNA is TGTGCCAGCCGCCGCTCCTTATCGCAGGGTTCCTATAATTCACCCCTCCACTTT. As protein: CASRRSLSQGSYNSPLHF.

The rearrangement links TRBV2 to TRBJ2-1; weak D call: TRBD2 (6 bases). CDR1 is SNHLY and CDR2 is FYNNEI in the germline V gene. Trimming stripped 3 bases from V and 2 bases from J, with 11 bases between. The CDR3 sequence is 15 residues long. The CDR3 DNA follows: TGTGCCAGCAGTGAGAATAGCGGAACCTACAATGAGCAGTTCTTC. Translated: CASSENSGTYNEQFF.

The chain combines TRBV5-1 with TRBJ2-7; possibly TRBD1 for D (6 bases). The CDR3 length is 15 residues. V gave up 0 bases and J gave up 2 bases, with 12 bases separating them. The germline CDR1 and CDR2 sequences are SGHRS and YFSETQ. The CDR3 DNA is TGCGCCAGCAGCTTGGAGGGGACACGGACCTACGAGCAGTACTTC. Translated: CASSLEGTRTYEQYF.

The CDR3 spells CASSPDRLQKETQYF. The CDR3 DNA reads as TGTGCCAGCAGCCCGGACAGGCTCCAGAAAGAGACCCAGTACTTC. This chain connects TRBV7-9 to TRBJ2-5, with 7 bases aligning to TRBD1. The germline V gene encodes CDR1 SEHNR and CDR2 FQNEAQ (reference sequence). V dropped 5 bases and J dropped 3; count of bases not matched to a gene: 9. The CDR3 is made up of 15 amino acids.

This sequence joins TRBV27 and TRBJ1-1; 8 bases line up with TRBD1. J lost 5 bases, V lost 6 bases, and 8 bases had no gene match. The germline V gene encodes CDR1 MNHEY and CDR2 SMNVEV (reference sequence). This CDR3 is 14 amino acids long. This CDR3 reads CASSRTGTRTEAFF. The CDR3 DNA is TGTGCCAGCAGCCGGACAGGGACGAGGACTGAAGCTTTCTTT.

The rearrangement links TRBV19 to TRBJ1-3; TRBD1 is a possible D gene (5 bases). The length of the CDR3 is 14 residues. V lost 7 bases and J 5 bases, leaving 15 bases between the germline ends. Germline assignment: CDR1 LNHDA and CDR2 SQIVND (reference sequence). CDR3 amino acids: CASTLGQLRNTIYF. DNA for the CDR3: TGTGCCAGTACTCTGGGGCAGCTACGAAACACCATATATTTT.

As for this clone: One end of the junction fails to match germline, which may point to a read error. The genes are TRBV7-9 and TRBJ1-1; D unresolved. CDR3 length: 12 residues. CDR1 is SEHNR and CDR2 is FQNEAQ in the germline V gene (reference sequence). In nucleotides, the CDR3 is TGTTCCAGCAGCCCGGCGGACACTGAAGCTTTCTTT. Amino acids: CSSSPADTEAFF.

The V and J genes are TRBV27 and TRBJ2-6, with a weak D call TRBD1 (6 bases). The CDR3 runs to 16 residues. The germline V gene has CDR1 MNHEY and CDR2 SMNVEV (reference sequence). The V and J ends lost 4 bases and 4 bases respectively, with 14 bases between them. The DNA for the CDR3 is TGTGCCAGCAGTTCCCTCAGGGGCTCCGGGGCCAACGTCCTGACTTTC. Its translation is CASSSLRGSGANVLTF.

The rearrangement links TRBV6-1 to TRBJ1-2; the D is unclear. Germline lookup yields CDR1 MNHNS and CDR2 SASEGT. The CDR3 is 16 amino acids. V was cut by 3 bases and J by 5 bases, with 19 bases left in between. Written as DNA, the CDR3 is TGTGCCAGCAGTGATATCCGTGGGAGATTAGAATATGGCTACACCTTC. This gives the protein CASSDIRGRLEYGYTF.

The chain is built from TRBV5-1 and TRBJ1-1, with D maybe TRBD1 (6 bases). V lost 4 bases and J lost 0, with 13 bases in between. In germline, CDR1 is SGHRS, CDR2 YFSETQ. The CDR3 is made up of 15 amino acids. CDR3 protein: CASSLTGTMNTEAFF. CDR3 sequence (DNA): TGCGCCAGCAGCCTGACCGGGACAATGAACACTGAAGCTTTCTTT.

This clone is a singleton in its sample. This chain connects TRBV11-2 to TRBJ1-2; no clear D. Trimming stripped 7 bases from V and 10 bases from J, with 19 bases between. CDR3 length: 13 amino acids. In germline, CDR1 is SGHAT, CDR2 FQNNGV. CDR3 sequence: CASIGLNDNPYTF. CDR3 bases: TGTGCCAGCATAGGTCTCAACGACAACCCCTACACCTTC.

This chain connects TRBV5-6 to TRBJ1-6, with D possibly being TRBD1 (5 bases). The V and J ends lost 5 bases and 5 bases respectively, with 8 bases between them. Per germline, CDR1 SGHDT and CDR2 YYEEEE. The CDR3 loop spans 13 amino acids. CDR3 in amino acids: CASRKQDNSPLHF. In DNA, the CDR3 is TGTGCCAGCAGAAAACAGGATAATTCACCCCTCCACTTT.

The chain links TRBV18 to TRBJ2-1, with D possibly TRBD2 on 6 matching bases. Trimming shortened V by 4 bases and J by 0 bases, and 10 bases separated the two germline ends. The germline gives CDR1 KGHSH, CDR2 LQKENI. The CDR3 has 15 residues. The CDR3 DNA reads as TGTGCCAGCTCACTTATCGGGAGCTCCTACAATGAGCAGTTCTTC. It encodes CASSLIGSSYNEQFF.

The chain links TRBV2 to TRBJ2-7; TRBD1 aligns across 8 bases. The ends lost 3 bases at V and 4 bases at J; junction bases unmatched: 8. CDR1 and CDR2 (germline): SNHLY, FYNNEI. This CDR3 contains 15 residues. CDR3 protein: CASSEERQGFYEQYF. Here the CDR3 DNA reads TGTGCCAGCAGTGAGGAGAGACAGGGGTTTTACGAGCAGTACTTC.